The T cell receptor beta chain under discussion was sequenced for a study of regulatory T cells in long-lasting Graves disease. TCR beta libraries were built with iRepertoire HTBI primers and Arm-PCR of CDR3 regions. TCRdb analysed the multiplex PCR reads with MiXCR anew, one entry per CDR3 protein. The table includes 450,000 to 600,000 distinct CDR3 sequences, roughly 14% detected once. The germline gives CDR1 SEHNR, CDR2 FQNEAQ (reference sequence). V was trimmed by 0 bases and J by 1 base, leaving 6 bases between them. This CDR3 comprises 14 residues. This clonotype was seen many times. Time point noted: newly diagnosed GD, antithyroid drugs for less than 3 months. PBMCs provided the RNA from which the TCR library was made. In addition, the sample was reused for a study of T cells in Graves' hyperthyroidism and ophthalmopathy. That investigation notes: Blood shared most expanded thyroid clonotypes above 0.001.

The chain carries TRBV7-9 and TRBJ1-1; D is perhaps TRBD1 (5 bases). This TCR was sampled from a man aged 30-40 years with Graves disease. Sequenced material: peripheral blood mononuclear cells (PBMCs), taken at new diagnosis, from a patient treated with antithyroid drugs. The CDR3 nucleotides are TGTGCCAGCAGCTTAGCGACAGAGAACACTGAAGCTTTCTTT. This sequence encodes CASSLATENTEAFF.